The 21 T cell receptor beta chains given below trace back to one sample, sequenced in a study of T cell repertoires in cytomegalovirus infection. One entry per CDR3 protein, called by TCRdb with MiXCR from the reads. The sample lists approximately 600,000 distinct CDR3 sequences, 40% occurring once. These receptors have no known antigen. The input for sequencing was cultured PBMCs, taken from culture after CMV antigen stimulation. The source of these receptors is a human donor in good health (CMV status not recorded). Some clones in this sample may be carry-over from other donors' samples.

The chain links TRBV7-6 to TRBJ2-1; D is tentatively TRBD1 or TRBD2 (5 bases each). Germline V gene lookup returns CDR1 SGHVS and CDR2 FNYEAQ. Trimming removed 4 bases from V and 2 bases from J, with 24 bases in between. The length of the CDR3 is 19 residues. CDR3 sequence reads: CASSSSGPGADRTYNEQFF. CDR3 nucleotide sequence: TGTGCCAGCAGCTCTTCAGGGCCCGGGGCAGACAGAACCTACAATGAGCAGTTCTTC.

In its sample, this clonotype was seen many times. The chain joins TRBV7-2 to TRBJ2-6; D may be TRBD1 (6 bases). The CDR3 runs to 21 residues. Germline CDR1 SGHTA, CDR2 FQGNSA. V was cut by 3 bases and J by 1 base, with 25 bases left in between. The CDR3 loop reads CASSFRGTGTTYLSGANVLTF. The CDR3 region has the DNA TGTGCCAGCAGCTTTAGGGGGACCGGGACAACTTATCTTTCTGGGGCCAACGTCCTGACTTTC.

This clonotype occurred a few times. The rearrangement uses TRBV10-3 and TRBJ2-7; tentative D call: TRBD1 (6 bases). Germline values: CDR1 ENHRY, CDR2 SYGVKD. CDR3 length: 19 residues. V was trimmed by 4 bases and J by 3 bases, leaving 28 bases between them. In DNA, the CDR3 is TGTGCCATCAGTGGCAGACGGGCCTCAAGTTGGGGACATAACTACGAGCAGTACTTC. Residues: CAISGRRASSWGHNYEQYF.

In this sample, this clonotype turned up a few times. J is TRBJ1-5 and V is TRBV7-8, with a weak D call TRBD1 (6 bases). V lost 1 base to trimming and J lost 9 bases, with 19 bases between them. This CDR3 region has 16 residues. Germline lookup yields CDR1 SGHVS and CDR2 FQNEAQ. The CDR3 nucleotides are TGTGCCAGCAGCTTAGGTAGCAGCCTTAAAGGGGGGCCCCAGCATTTT. It encodes CASSLGSSLKGGPQHF.

The rearrangement joins TRBV27 to TRBJ2-3, with D uncertain. Germline-derived CDR1 and CDR2 are MNHEY and SMNVEV (reference sequence). The CDR3 runs 12 residues. Trimming took 5 bases from V and 9 from J, leaving 12 bases between them. CDR3 in DNA: TGTGCCAGCAGTCCCATTCTCGGGACGCAGTATTTT. This translates into CASSPILGTQYF.

This clonotype has more than one count but fewer than ten. The chain recombines TRBV7-8 with TRBJ2-1; 13 bases align to TRBD2. Unmatched junction bases numbered 16, after V lost 3 bases and J lost 5 bases. The germline V gene encodes CDR1 SGHVS and CDR2 FQNEAQ. CDR3 length: 20 residues. The CDR3 coding sequence is TGTGCCAGCAGCTTTTATAAGGCCCCACTAGCGGGAGGGCTCAACAATGAGCAGTTCTTC. It yields the protein CASSFYKAPLAGGLNNEQFF.

This sequence joins TRBV7-9 and TRBJ2-7; TRBD2 is a possible D gene (7 bases). Trimming removed 5 bases at V and 2 bases at J, with 16 bases between. There are 15 residues in the CDR3. In germline, CDR1 is SEHNR, CDR2 FQNEAQ (reference sequence). CDR3 nucleotide sequence: TGTGCCAGCAGCAAAGGGGGAGGGGTTGCCTACGAGCAGTACTTC. Its translation is CASSKGGGVAYEQYF.

The genes are TRBV12-3 or TRBV12-4 and TRBJ2-3; D remains unclear. The V end was cut by 1 base, the J end by 8 bases, with 7 bases between. The CDR3 is 12 residues long. Here the CDR3 DNA reads TGTGCCAGCAGTTTAGACCCCCTTACGCAGTATTTT. Protein sequence: CASSLDPLTQYF.

This clonotype has only a few counts. The chain combines TRBV6-2 or TRBV6-3 with TRBJ1-2, with TRBD1 matching 8 bases. Germline V gene sequence: CDR1 MNHEY, CDR2 SVGEGT. After removal of 7 bases from V and 4 bases from J, the junction contained 5 bases not matched to a gene. The CDR3 sequence is 13 residues long. DNA for the CDR3: TGTGCCAGCAACCAGGGGGCAGGCTATGGCTACACCTTC. It encodes CASNQGAGYGYTF.

This clonotype was picked up a small number of times. The V and J genes are TRBV29-1 and TRBJ2-7, with 11 positions matching TRBD1. CDR1 SQVTM and CDR2 ANQGSEA come from the germline V gene. After removal of 6 bases from V and 0 bases from J, the junction contained 10 bases not matched to a gene. CDR3 length: 16 amino acids. As DNA, the CDR3 is TGCAGCGTGAAGGACAGGGGGCTTGAGAGCTCCTACGAGCAGTACTTC. It yields the protein CSVKDRGLESSYEQYF.

This clonotype was counted at least ten times. V is TRBV7-6 and J is TRBJ1-1; D uncertain. This CDR3 is 13 amino acids long. Germline lookup yields CDR1 SGHVS and CDR2 FNYEAQ. The V and J ends lost 1 base and 7 bases respectively, with 10 bases between them. The CDR3 coding sequence is TGTGCCAGCAGCTTAGTCGCAGGACGTGAAGCTTTCTTT. Its translation is CASSLVAGREAFF.

This chain connects TRBV29-1 to TRBJ2-5; D not certain. Germline CDR1 and CDR2: SQVTM and ANQGSEA. The ends were cut back, 0 bases at V and 4 bases at J, with 12 bases in the middle. This CDR3 contains 14 residues. CDR3 nucleotides: TGCAGCGTTGAAGAACGGGTCAAGGGAGAGACCCAGTACTTC. Protein sequence: CSVEERVKGETQYF.

The chain links TRBV23-1 to TRBJ1-2; D is perhaps TRBD1 (6 bases). TRBV23-1 qualifies as an ORF whose function is uncertain. Trimming stripped 6 bases from V and 3 bases from J, with 11 bases between. The CDR3 sequence is 13 residues long. CDR3 coding DNA: TGCGCCAGCAGAATAGGGGGACACTATGGCTACACCTTC. Protein: CASRIGGHYGYTF.

This clonotype has only a few counts. V usage is TRBV7-9 and J usage is TRBJ2-1; 9 bases map to TRBD2. This CDR3 region has 16 residues. Trimming cost V 1 base and J 5 bases; bases outside gene matches: 6. Germline V gene data show CDR1 as SEHNR and CDR2 as FQNEAQ (reference sequence). Written as DNA, the CDR3 is TGTGCCAGCAGCTTAGTTGGGTCTAGCGGGAACAATGAGCAGTTCTTC. Protein: CASSLVGSSGNNEQFF.

This chain uses TRBV20-1 with TRBJ2-3; 9 bases match TRBD2. Germline CDR1 and CDR2: DFQATT and SNEGSKA (reference sequence). V lost 0 bases to trimming and J lost 3 bases; unmatched junction nucleotides: 4. This CDR3 has 15 amino acids. The chain's CDR3 is CSARDALAGTDTQYF. The CDR3 DNA reads TGCAGTGCTAGAGATGCCCTAGCGGGGACAGATACGCAGTATTTT.

The rearrangement links TRBV6-2 or TRBV6-3 to TRBJ2-6; D is unclear. V gave up 4 bases and J gave up 2 bases, with 12 bases separating them. The CDR3 covers 16 residues. CDR1 MNHEY and CDR2 SVGEGT come from the germline V gene. The CDR3 region has the DNA TGTGCCAGCAGTTCTCTCGGCTTCCCTGGGGCCAACGTCCTGACTTTC. It yields the protein CASSSLGFPGANVLTF.

The rearrangement uses TRBV12-3 or TRBV12-4 and TRBJ1-3; weak D call: TRBD1 (5 bases). The length of the CDR3 is 13 residues. With 4 bases removed from V and 5 bases from J, the gap between germline ends came to 9 bases. The CDR3 spells CASSSDSRNTIYF. CDR3 sequence (DNA): TGTGCCAGCAGTTCCGACAGCCGAAACACCATATATTTT.

Only a few counts were recorded for this clonotype. V gene TRBV2 combines with J gene TRBJ2-1; 14 nucleotides agree with TRBD2. Per germline, CDR1 SNHLY and CDR2 FYNNEI. V shed 7 bases and J 9 bases; nucleotides not matched to a gene: 5. The CDR3 consists of 14 residues. The CDR3 reads CASMGLAGEGEQFF. In DNA form, the CDR3 reads TGTGCCAGCATGGGACTAGCGGGAGAAGGTGAGCAGTTCTTC.

This clonotype was found a few times. The J gene is TRBJ2-6, the V gene TRBV4-3; no definite D call. Trimming pared 3 bases from V and 3 bases from J, leaving 9 bases between. CDR1 and CDR2 from the germline V gene are LGHNA and YSLEER. The CDR3 is 15 residues long. The CDR3: CASSHGPFGANVLTF. The CDR3 coding sequence is TGCGCCAGCAGCCACGGACCGTTTGGGGCCAACGTCCTGACTTTC.

The chain uses TRBV12-3 or TRBV12-4 and TRBJ2-7; 12 nucleotides agree with TRBD2. This CDR3 contains 15 residues. After removal of 6 bases from V and 5 bases from J, the junction contained 8 bases not matched to a gene. DNA for the CDR3: TGTGCCAGCAGCTCAAGGACTAGCGGGGCTAACGAGCAGTACTTC. Amino acids: CASSSRTSGANEQYF.

This chain uses TRBV6-6 with TRBJ1-5, with no clear D. Deletions cut 6 bases from V and 2 bases from J, with 17 bases between. CDR1 is MNHNY, CDR2 SVGAGI, per germline (reference sequence). This CDR3 comprises 16 residues. The CDR3 DNA follows: TGTGCCAGCAGCCCCCCACTGGGAACGGGCAATCAGCCCCAGCATTTT. The encoded protein is CASSPPLGTGNQPQHF.